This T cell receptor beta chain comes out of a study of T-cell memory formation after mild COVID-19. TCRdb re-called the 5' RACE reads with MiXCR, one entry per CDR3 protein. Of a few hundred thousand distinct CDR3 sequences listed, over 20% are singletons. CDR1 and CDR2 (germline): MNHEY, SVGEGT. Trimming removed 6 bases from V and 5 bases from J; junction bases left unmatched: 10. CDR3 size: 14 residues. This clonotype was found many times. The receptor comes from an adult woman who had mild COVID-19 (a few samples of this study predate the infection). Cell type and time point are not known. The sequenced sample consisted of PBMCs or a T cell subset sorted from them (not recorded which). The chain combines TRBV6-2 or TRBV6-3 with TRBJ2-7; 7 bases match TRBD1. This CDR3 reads CASSNRGLVDEQYF. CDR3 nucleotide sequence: TGTGCCAGCAGCAACAGGGGCCTTGTAGACGAGCAGTACTTC.